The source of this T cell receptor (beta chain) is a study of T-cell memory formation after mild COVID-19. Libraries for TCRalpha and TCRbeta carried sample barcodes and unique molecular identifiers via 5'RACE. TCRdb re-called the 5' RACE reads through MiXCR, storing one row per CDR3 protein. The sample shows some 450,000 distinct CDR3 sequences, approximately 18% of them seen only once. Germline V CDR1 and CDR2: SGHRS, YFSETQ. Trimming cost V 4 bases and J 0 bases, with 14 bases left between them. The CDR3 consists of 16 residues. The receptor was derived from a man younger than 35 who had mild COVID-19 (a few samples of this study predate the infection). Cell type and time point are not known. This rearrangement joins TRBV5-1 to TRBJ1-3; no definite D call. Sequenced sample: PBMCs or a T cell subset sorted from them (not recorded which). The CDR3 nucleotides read TGCGCCAGCAGCCCCCGGTCGGGGAGCTCTGGAAACACCATATATTTT. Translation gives CASSPRSGSSGNTIYF.